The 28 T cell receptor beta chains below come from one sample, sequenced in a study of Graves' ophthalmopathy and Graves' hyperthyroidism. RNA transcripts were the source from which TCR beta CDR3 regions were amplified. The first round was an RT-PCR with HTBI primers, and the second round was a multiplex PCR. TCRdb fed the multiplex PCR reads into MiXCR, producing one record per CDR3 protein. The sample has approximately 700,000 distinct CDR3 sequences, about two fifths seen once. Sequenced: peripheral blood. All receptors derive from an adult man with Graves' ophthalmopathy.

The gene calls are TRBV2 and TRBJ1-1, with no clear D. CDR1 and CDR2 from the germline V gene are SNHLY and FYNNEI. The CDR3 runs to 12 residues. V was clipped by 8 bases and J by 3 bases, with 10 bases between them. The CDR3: CASGRFYTEAFF. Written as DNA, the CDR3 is TGTGCCAGCGGTCGGTTCTACACTGAAGCTTTCTTT.

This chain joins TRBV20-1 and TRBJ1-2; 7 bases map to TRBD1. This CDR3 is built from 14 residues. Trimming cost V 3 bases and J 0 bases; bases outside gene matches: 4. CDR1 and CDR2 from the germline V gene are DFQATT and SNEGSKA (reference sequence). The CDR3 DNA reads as TGCAGTGCTAGGAACGGGACAGCTAACTATGGCTACACCTTC. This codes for CSARNGTANYGYTF.

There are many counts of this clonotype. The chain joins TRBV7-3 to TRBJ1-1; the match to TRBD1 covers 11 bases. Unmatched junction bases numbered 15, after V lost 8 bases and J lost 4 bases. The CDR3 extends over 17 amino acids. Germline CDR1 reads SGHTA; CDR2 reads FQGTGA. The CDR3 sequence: CASSRLGQGERFTEAFF. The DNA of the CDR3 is TGTGCCAGCTCACGGTTGGGACAGGGGGAACGGTTCACTGAAGCTTTCTTT.

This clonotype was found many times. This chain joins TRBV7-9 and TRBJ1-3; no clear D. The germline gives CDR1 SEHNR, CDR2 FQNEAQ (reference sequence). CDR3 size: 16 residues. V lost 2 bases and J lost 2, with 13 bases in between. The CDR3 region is CASSLRSAYAGNTIYF. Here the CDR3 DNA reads TGTGCCAGCAGCTTAAGATCTGCCTACGCTGGAAACACCATATATTTT. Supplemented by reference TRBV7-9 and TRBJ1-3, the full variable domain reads DTGVSQNPRHKITKRGQNVTFRCDPISEHNRLYWYRQTLGQGPEFLTYFQNEAQLEKSRLLSDRFSAERPKGSFSTLEIQRTEQGDSAMYLCASSLRSAYAGNTIYFGEGSWLTVV.

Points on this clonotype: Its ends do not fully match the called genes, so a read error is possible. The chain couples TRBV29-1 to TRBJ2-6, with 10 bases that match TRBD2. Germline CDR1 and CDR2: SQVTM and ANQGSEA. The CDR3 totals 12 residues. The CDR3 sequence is CSLTSGANVLTF. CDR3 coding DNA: TGCAGCCTAACTAGCGGGGCTAACGTCCTGACTTTC.

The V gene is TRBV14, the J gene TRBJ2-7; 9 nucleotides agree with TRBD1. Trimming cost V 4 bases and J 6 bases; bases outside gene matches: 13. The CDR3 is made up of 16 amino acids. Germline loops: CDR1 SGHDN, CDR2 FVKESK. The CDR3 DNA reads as TGTGCCAGCAGCCTGAGGGGGGGACAGGGTTCAGGCGAGCAGTACTTC. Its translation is CASSLRGGQGSGEQYF.

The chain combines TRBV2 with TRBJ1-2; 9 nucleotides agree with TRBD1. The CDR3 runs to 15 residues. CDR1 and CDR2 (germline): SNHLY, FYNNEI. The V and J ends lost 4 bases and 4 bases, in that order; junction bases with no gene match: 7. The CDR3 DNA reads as TGTGCCAGCAGTGTCGGACAGGGGATCCCCTATGGCTACACCTTC. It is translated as CASSVGQGIPYGYTF.

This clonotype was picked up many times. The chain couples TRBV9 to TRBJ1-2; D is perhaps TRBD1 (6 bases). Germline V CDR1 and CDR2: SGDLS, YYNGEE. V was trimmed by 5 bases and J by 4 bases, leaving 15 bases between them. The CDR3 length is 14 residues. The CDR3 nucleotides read TGTGCCAGCAGAACTCCTGGGGGCAGCTATGGCTACACCTTC. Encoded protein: CASRTPGGSYGYTF.

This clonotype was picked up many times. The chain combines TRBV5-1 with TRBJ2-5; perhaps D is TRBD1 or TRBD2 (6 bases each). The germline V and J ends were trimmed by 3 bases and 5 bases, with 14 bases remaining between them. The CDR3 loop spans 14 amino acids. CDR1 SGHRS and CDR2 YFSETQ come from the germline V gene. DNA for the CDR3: TGCGCCAGCAGCTCCGGGGGCAGGCGGGAGACCCAGTACTTC. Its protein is CASSSGGRRETQYF. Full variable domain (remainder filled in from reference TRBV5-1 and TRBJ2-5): KAGVTQTPRYLIKTRGQQVTLSCSPISGHRSVSWYQQTPGQGLQFLFEYFSETQRNKGNFPGRFSGRQFSNSRSEMNVSTLELGDSALYLCASSSGGRRETQYFGPGTRLLVL.

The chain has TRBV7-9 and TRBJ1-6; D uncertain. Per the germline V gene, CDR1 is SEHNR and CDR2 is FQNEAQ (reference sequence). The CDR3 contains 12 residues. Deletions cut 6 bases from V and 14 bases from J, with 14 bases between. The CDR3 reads CASSFTVGTLHF. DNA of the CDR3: TGTGCCAGCAGTTTCACCGTGGGGACCCTCCACTTT. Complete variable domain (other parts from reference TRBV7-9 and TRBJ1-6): DTGVSQNPRHKITKRGQNVTFRCDPISEHNRLYWYRQTLGQGPEFLTYFQNEAQLEKSRLLSDRFSAERPKGSFSTLEIQRTEQGDSAMYLCASSFTVGTLHFGNGTRLTVT.

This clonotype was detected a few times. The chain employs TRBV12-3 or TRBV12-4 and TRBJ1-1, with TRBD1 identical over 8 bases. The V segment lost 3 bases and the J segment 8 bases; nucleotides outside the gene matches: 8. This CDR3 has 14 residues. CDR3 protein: CASSFGQGGLEAFF. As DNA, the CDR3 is TGTGCCAGCAGTTTCGGACAGGGAGGTCTGGAAGCTTTCTTT.

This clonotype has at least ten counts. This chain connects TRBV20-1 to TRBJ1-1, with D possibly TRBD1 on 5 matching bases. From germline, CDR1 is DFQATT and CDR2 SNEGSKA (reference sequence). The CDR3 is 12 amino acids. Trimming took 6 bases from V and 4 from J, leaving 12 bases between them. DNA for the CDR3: TGCAGTGCAAGGAGGGGAACCACTGAAGCTTTCTTT. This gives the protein CSARRGTTEAFF.

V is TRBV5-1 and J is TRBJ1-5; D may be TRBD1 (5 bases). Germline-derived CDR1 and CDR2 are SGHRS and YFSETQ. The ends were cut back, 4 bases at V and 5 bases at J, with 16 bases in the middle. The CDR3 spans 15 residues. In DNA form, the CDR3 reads TGCGCCAGCAGCGAAGGGACCACGGGGGATCAGCCCCAGCATTTT. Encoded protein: CASSEGTTGDQPQHF. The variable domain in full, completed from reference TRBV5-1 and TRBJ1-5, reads KAGVTQTPRYLIKTRGQQVTLSCSPISGHRSVSWYQQTPGQGLQFLFEYFSETQRNKGNFPGRFSGRQFSNSRSEMNVSTLELGDSALYLCASSEGTTGDQPQHFGDGTRLSIL.

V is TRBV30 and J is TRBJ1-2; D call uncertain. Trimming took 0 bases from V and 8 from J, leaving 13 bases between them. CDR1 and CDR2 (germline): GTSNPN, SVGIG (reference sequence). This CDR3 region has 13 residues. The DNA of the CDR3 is TGTGCCTGGAGTGTACAGAGGGATCACGGCTACACCTTC. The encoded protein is CAWSVQRDHGYTF.

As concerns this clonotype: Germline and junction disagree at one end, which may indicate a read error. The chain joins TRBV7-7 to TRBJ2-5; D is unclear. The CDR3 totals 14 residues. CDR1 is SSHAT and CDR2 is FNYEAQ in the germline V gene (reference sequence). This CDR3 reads CASSVVSQKETQYF. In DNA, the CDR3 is TGTGCTAGCAGCGTTGTGAGCCAGAAAGAGACCCAGTACTTC.

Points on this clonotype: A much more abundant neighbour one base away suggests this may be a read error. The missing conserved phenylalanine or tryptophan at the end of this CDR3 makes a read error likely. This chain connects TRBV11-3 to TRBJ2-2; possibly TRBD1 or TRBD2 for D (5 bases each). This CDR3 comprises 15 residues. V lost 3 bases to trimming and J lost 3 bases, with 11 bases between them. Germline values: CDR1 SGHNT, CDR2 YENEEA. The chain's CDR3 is CASSFAGTYTGELFS. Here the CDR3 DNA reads TGTGCCAGCAGCTTCGCAGGGACGTACACCGGGGAGCTGTTTTCT.

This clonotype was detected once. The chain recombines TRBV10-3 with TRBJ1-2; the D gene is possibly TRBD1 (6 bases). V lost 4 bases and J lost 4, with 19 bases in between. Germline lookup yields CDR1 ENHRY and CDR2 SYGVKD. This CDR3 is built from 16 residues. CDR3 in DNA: TGTGCCATCAGTGTCCCTATAGGGGGAGTACCCTATGGCTACACCTTC. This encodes CAISVPIGGVPYGYTF.

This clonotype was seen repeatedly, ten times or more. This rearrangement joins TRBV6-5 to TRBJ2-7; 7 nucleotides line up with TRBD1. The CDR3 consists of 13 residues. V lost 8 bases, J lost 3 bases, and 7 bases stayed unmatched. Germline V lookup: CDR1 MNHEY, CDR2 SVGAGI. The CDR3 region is CASGSTGIYEQYF. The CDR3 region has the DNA TGTGCCAGCGGATCGACAGGGATCTACGAGCAGTACTTC.

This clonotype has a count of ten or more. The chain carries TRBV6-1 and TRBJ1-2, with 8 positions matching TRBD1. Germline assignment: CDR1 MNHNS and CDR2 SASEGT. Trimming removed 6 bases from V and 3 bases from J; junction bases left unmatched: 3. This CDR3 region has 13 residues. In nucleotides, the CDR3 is TGTGCCAGCAGCGAACAGGGGGACTATGGCTACACCTTC. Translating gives CASSEQGDYGYTF.

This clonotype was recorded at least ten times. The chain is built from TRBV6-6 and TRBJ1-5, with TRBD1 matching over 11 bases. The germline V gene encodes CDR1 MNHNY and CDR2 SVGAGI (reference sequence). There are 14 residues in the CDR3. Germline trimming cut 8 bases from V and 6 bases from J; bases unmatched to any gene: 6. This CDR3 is CASVTGTGGQPQHF. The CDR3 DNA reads TGTGCCAGCGTTACCGGGACAGGGGGTCAGCCCCAGCATTTT.

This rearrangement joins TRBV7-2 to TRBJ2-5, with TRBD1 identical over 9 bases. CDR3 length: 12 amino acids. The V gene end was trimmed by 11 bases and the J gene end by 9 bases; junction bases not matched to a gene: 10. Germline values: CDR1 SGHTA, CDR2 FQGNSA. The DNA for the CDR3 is TGTGCCTGGGGAACAGGGGGCGAGGCCCAGTACTTC. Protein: CAWGTGGEAQYF. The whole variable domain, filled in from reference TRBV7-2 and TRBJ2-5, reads GAGVSQSPSNKVTEKGKDVELRCDPISGHTALYWYRQSLGQGLEFLIYFQGNSAPDKSGLPSDRFSAERTGGSVSTLTIQRTQQEDSAVYLCAWGTGGEAQYFGPGTRLLVL.

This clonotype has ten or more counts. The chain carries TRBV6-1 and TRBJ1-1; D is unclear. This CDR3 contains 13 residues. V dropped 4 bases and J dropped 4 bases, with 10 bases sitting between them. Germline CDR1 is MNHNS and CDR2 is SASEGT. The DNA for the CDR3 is TGTGCCAGCAGTGCCCGGGGAGGCACTGAAGCTTTCTTT. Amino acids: CASSARGGTEAFF.

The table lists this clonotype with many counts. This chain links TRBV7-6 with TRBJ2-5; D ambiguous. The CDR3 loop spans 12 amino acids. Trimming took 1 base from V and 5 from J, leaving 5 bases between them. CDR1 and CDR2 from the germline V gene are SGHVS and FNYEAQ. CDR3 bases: TGTGCCAGCAGCTTAGTTTGGGAGACCCAGTACTTC. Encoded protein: CASSLVWETQYF.

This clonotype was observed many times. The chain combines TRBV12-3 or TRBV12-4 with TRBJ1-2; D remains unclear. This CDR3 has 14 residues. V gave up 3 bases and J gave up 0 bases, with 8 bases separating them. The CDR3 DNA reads TGTGCCAGCAGTTTGAGGGCGACTAACTATGGCTACACCTTC. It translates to CASSLRATNYGYTF.

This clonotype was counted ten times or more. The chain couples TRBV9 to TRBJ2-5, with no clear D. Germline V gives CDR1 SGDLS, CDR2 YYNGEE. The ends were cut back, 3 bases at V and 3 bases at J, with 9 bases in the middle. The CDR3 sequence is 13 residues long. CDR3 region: CASSAFYEETQYF. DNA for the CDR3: TGTGCCAGCAGCGCTTTCTACGAAGAGACCCAGTACTTC.

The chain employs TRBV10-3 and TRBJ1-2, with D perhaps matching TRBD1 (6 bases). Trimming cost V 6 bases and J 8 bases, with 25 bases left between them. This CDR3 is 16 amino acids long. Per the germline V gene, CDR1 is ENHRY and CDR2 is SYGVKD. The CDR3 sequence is CAISGVGTPDAHGYTF. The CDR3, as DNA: TGTGCCATCAGCGGAGTCGGGACACCCGACGCTCACGGCTACACCTTC.

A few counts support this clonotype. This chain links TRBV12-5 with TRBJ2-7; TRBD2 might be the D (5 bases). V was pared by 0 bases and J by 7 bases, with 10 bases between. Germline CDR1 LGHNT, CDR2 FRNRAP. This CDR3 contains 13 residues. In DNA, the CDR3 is TGTGCTAGTGGTTTGGTGGCCTCGGGAGAGCAGTACTTC. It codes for CASGLVASGEQYF.

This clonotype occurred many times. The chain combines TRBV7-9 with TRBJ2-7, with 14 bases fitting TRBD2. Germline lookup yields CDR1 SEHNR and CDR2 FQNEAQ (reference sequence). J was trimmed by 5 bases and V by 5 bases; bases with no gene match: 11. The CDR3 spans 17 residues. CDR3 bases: TGTGCCAGCAGCCGAGGACTAGCGGGAGGCGTGTGGGACGAGCAGTACTTC. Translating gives CASSRGLAGGVWDEQYF.